Below are 19 T cell receptor beta chains sequenced from a single sample in a study of technical replicates of blood from a handful of donors. Produced via immunoSEQ multiplex PCR; TCRdb's table is partial and in-frame only. The sample holds about 75,000 clones; 95% to 98% are singletons and the top ten take approximately 0.3%. Source material: T cells isolated from PBMCs. The origin of the receptors is a human donor in good health.

J is TRBJ1-4 and V is TRBV19; D is uncertain. V was trimmed by 1 base and J by 7 bases, leaving 13 bases between them. Germline lookup yields CDR1 LNHDA and CDR2 SQIVND (reference sequence). This CDR3 is built from 15 residues. CDR3: CASSIGILEGEKLFF. CDR3 sequence (DNA): TGTGCCAGTAGTATAGGAATATTGGAGGGTGAAAAACTGTTTTTT.

The chain links TRBV7-9 to TRBJ2-5, with 8 positions matching TRBD2. There are 15 residues in the CDR3. The germline V gene has CDR1 SEHNR and CDR2 FQNEAQ (reference sequence). V gave up 4 bases and J gave up 2 bases; unmatched junction bases: 6. This CDR3 is CASSSAEREQETQYF. CDR3 sequence (DNA): TGTGCCAGCAGCTCAGCCGAGCGGGAGCAAGAGACCCAGTACTTC.

CDR3 sequence: CAWSVQVDYEQYF. CDR3 bases: TGTGCCTGGAGTGTACAGGTCGACTACGAGCAGTACTTC. The chain joins TRBV30 to TRBJ2-7; D is perhaps TRBD1 (5 bases). V lost 0 bases, J lost 3 bases, and 9 bases lay in between. The CDR3 loop spans 13 amino acids. Germline assignment: CDR1 GTSNPN and CDR2 SVGIG (reference sequence). The full variable domain, its missing parts supplied by reference TRBV30 and TRBJ2-7, is SQTIHQWPATLVQPVGSPLSLECTVEGTSNPNLYWYRQAAGRGLQLLFYSVGIGQISSEVPQNLSASRPQDRQFILSSKKLLLSDSGFYLCAWSVQVDYEQYFGPGTRLTVT.

This chain connects TRBV6-1 to TRBJ1-2; no clear D gene. Germline V gene sequence: CDR1 MNHNS, CDR2 SASEGT. Trimming removed 2 bases at V and 3 bases at J, with 16 bases between. The CDR3 consists of 16 residues. The CDR3 is CASSEKVRVQDYGYTF. DNA for the CDR3: TGTGCCAGCAGTGAAAAAGTGCGGGTGCAGGACTATGGCTACACCTTC.

This clone occurred once. Because the CDR3's place on the DNA is in doubt, the DNA is left out and the CDR3 is given as listed by TCRdb. V gene TRBV28 combines with J gene TRBJ1-4; the table's D gene call, TRBD1, was not cross checked with the DNA. The germline CDR1 and CDR2 sequences are MDHEN and SYDVKM. The length of the CDR3 is 13 amino acids, counting both ends. The CDR3 is CASGQGAMKNCFF.

V usage is TRBV30 and J usage is TRBJ2-7; 8 bases line up with TRBD2. The CDR3 runs 14 residues. V gave up 5 bases and J gave up 1 base; unmatched junction bases: 7. In germline, CDR1 is GTSNPN, CDR2 SVGIG (reference sequence). CDR3 sequence (DNA): TGTGCCTGGGCCAGCGGGAGACCATCCTACGAGCAGTACTTC. Translation gives CAWASGRPSYEQYF.

The rearrangement uses TRBV19 and TRBJ1-1; 8 bases align to TRBD1. The CDR3 is made up of 15 amino acids. Germline CDR1 and CDR2: LNHDA and SQIVND (reference sequence). V lost 3 bases to trimming and J lost 5 bases; unmatched junction nucleotides: 8. In nucleotides, the CDR3 is TGTGCCAGTAGTATCCTACAGGGGGGGAGGACTGAAGCTTTCTTT. As protein: CASSILQGGRTEAFF. The variable domain in full, completed from reference TRBV19 and TRBJ1-1, reads DGGITQSPKYLFRKEGQNVTLSCEQNLNHDAMYWYRQDPGQGLRLIYYSQIVNDFQKGDIAEGYSVSREKKESFPLTVTSAQKNPTAFYLCASSILQGGRTEAFFGQGTRLTVV.

The J gene is TRBJ2-7, the V gene TRBV2, with D perhaps TRBD2 (6 bases). Germline V gene data show CDR1 as SNHLY and CDR2 as FYNNEI. The CDR3 covers 14 residues. Trimming took 8 bases from V and 1 from J, leaving 15 bases between them. As DNA, the CDR3 is TGTGCCAGCTCCCAAGAGGCGGGATCCTACGAGCAGTACTTC. The encoded protein is CASSQEAGSYEQYF.

The chain carries TRBV6-1 and TRBJ2-1; 8 positions agree with TRBD1. The trim removed 3 bases at V and 6 bases at J, leaving 7 bases unmatched. Germline CDR1 MNHNS, CDR2 SASEGT. The CDR3 has 15 residues. CDR3 DNA: TGTGCCAGCAGTGAGGGGCAGGGGGCGCTCAATGAGCAGTTCTTC. This translates into CASSEGQGALNEQFF.

The chain carries TRBV5-3 and TRBJ2-1, with TRBD1 matching over 10 bases. TRBV5-3 is treated as an ORF (open reading frame) with a function not yet certain. Unmatched junction bases numbered 9, after V lost 4 bases and J lost 5 bases. This CDR3 has 16 residues. CDR3 in DNA: TGTGCCAGAAGCCCTTACTCCGGGACAGGGGACAATGAGCAGTTCTTC. Protein sequence: CARSPYSGTGDNEQFF.

This chain uses TRBV15 with TRBJ1-2; a possible D gene is TRBD1 (5 bases). The V end was cut by 2 bases, the J end by 0 bases, with 10 bases between. The CDR3 covers 15 residues. In germline, CDR1 is LNHNV, CDR2 YYDKDF (reference sequence). The CDR3 bases are TGTGCCACCAGCAGACCGACAGAGACTAACTATGGCTACACCTTC. This sequence encodes CATSRPTETNYGYTF. Full variable domain (missing parts from reference TRBV15 and TRBJ1-2): DAMVIQNPRYQVTQFGKPVTLSCSQTLNHNVMYWYQQKSSQAPKLLFHYYDKDFNNEADTPDNFQSRRPNTSFCFLDIRSPGLGDTAMYLCATSRPTETNYGYTFGSGTRLTVV.

V usage is TRBV7-6 and J usage is TRBJ2-7; the D is unclear. Between the trimmed V and J ends, which lost 1 base and 2 bases, there was a span of 12 bases. CDR3 length equals 15 residues. Germline V CDR1 and CDR2: SGHVS, FNYEAQ. CDR3: CASSLGALKTYEQYF. Written as DNA, the CDR3 is TGTGCCAGCAGCTTAGGAGCGCTAAAAACCTACGAGCAGTACTTC.

The CDR3, as DNA: TGTGCCAGTAATCAGGGCAACACCGGGGAGCTGTTTTTT. Translation: CASNQGNTGELFF. J is TRBJ2-2 and V is TRBV19, with TRBD1 as a possible D gene (5 bases). This CDR3 is 13 amino acids long. Germline values: CDR1 LNHDA, CDR2 SQIVND (reference sequence). V was trimmed by 7 bases and J by 2 bases, leaving 8 bases between them.

This clone appeared a single time. V is TRBV11-2 and J is TRBJ2-1, with D maybe TRBD1 (6 bases). Per germline, CDR1 SGHAT and CDR2 FQNNGV. The CDR3 totals 13 residues. V shed 3 bases and J shed 4 bases, with 7 bases lying between them. CDR3 residues: CASSFGQYNEQFF. CDR3 in DNA: TGTGCCAGCAGCTTCGGACAGTACAATGAGCAGTTCTTC.

The chain employs TRBV19 and TRBJ2-7, with D perhaps matching TRBD1 (6 bases). This CDR3 has 17 amino acids. The germline V gene encodes CDR1 LNHDA and CDR2 SQIVND (reference sequence). Trimming left V 5 bases short and J 3 bases short, with 23 bases between. This chain's CDR3 is CASSPTLGAQRGYEQYF. Written as DNA, the CDR3 is TGTGCCAGTAGTCCCACCTTGGGGGCCCAGAGGGGCTACGAGCAGTACTTC.

The CDR3 DNA follows: TGTGCCAGTAGTTCCGGACTAGGCTCCTACGAGCAGTACTTC. Translating it yields CASSSGLGSYEQYF. The genes are TRBV19 and TRBJ2-7, with TRBD2 identical over 7 bases. The CDR3 covers 14 residues. In germline, CDR1 is LNHDA, CDR2 SQIVND (reference sequence). V lost 5 bases and J lost 0; bases outside the gene matches: 4.

J is TRBJ2-1 and V is TRBV29-1; unclear D gene. CDR1 SQVTM and CDR2 ANQGSEA come from the germline V gene. CDR3 length equals 12 residues. The germline V and J ends were trimmed by 4 bases and 8 bases, with 12 bases remaining between them. CDR3: CSVGDTPHEQFF. CDR3 coding DNA: TGCAGCGTTGGCGATACTCCACATGAGCAGTTCTTC.

The CDR3 loop is CASSVVGTRETQYF. DNA of the CDR3: TGTGCCAGCAGCGTAGTGGGGACAAGGGAGACCCAGTACTTC. The rearrangement uses TRBV9 and TRBJ2-5; weak D call: TRBD1 (6 bases). The CDR3 runs 14 residues. The V gene's germline CDR1 is SGDLS and CDR2 YYNGEE. The germline V and J ends were trimmed by 0 bases and 5 bases, with 11 bases remaining between them.

The chain uses TRBV2 and TRBJ1-4; 8 bases match TRBD1. With 6 bases clipped from V and 6 bases from J, the junction kept 3 bases outside the gene matches. The CDR3 consists of 13 residues. Germline-derived CDR1 and CDR2 are SNHLY and FYNNEI. In DNA form, the CDR3 reads TGTGCCAGCAGCGGACAGGGACATGAAAAACTGTTTTTT. Amino acids: CASSGQGHEKLFF.